This T cell receptor (beta chain) was sequenced in a study of blood T cell repertoires in COVID-19. Assay: immunoSEQ multiplex PCR; the TCRdb copy retains only in-frame clones and omits some. The sample holds about 74,000 clones, almost 85% seen once. CDR1 and CDR2 (germline): KGHSH, LQKENI. This CDR3 has 18 residues. V shed 3 bases and J 3 bases; nucleotides not matched to a gene: 10. V is TRBV18 and J is TRBJ2-1; 11 nucleotides match TRBD1. The sequence was obtained from a man between 65 and 80 years old with acute or convalescent COVID-19. Sequencing input: peripheral blood. CDR3 sequence (DNA): TGTGCCAGCTCACCGCGCGGGACAGGGGGAAATAGCTACAATGAGCAGTTCTTC. It yields the protein CASSPRGTGGNSYNEQFF.